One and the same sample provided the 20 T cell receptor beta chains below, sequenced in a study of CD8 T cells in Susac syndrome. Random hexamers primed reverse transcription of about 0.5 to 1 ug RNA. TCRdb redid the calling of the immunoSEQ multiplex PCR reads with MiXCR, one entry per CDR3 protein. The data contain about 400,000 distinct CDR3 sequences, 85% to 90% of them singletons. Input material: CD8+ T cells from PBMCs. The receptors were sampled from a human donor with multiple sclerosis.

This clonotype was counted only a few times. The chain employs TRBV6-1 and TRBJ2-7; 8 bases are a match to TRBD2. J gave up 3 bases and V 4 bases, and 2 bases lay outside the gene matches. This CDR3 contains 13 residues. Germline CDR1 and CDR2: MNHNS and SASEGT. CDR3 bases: TGTGCCAGCAGTGGGGGACTAGTCTACGAGCAGTACTTC. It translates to CASSGGLVYEQYF.

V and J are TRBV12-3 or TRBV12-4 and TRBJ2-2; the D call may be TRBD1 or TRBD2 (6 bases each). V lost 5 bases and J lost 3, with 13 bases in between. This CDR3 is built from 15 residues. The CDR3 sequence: CASSTGRRDTGELFF. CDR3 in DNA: TGTGCCAGCAGTACAGGGAGGCGCGACACCGGGGAGCTGTTTTTT.

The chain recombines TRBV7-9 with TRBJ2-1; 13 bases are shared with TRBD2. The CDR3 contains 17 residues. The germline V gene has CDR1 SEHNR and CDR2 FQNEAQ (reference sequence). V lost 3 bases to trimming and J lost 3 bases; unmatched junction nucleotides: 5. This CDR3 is CASSLGTSGKNYNEQFF. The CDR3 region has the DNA TGTGCCAGCAGCTTGGGGACTAGCGGGAAGAACTACAATGAGCAGTTCTTC.

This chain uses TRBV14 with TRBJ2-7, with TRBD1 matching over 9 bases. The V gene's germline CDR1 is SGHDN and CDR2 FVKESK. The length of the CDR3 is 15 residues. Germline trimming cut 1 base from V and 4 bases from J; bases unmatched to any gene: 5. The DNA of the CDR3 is TGTGCCAGCAGCCAAGCTTGGGGACAGGGATACGAGCAGTACTTC. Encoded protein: CASSQAWGQGYEQYF. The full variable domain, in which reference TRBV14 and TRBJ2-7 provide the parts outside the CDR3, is EAGVTQFPSHSVIEKGQTVTLRCDPISGHDNLYWYRRVMGKEIKFLLHFVKESKQDESGMPNNRFLAERTGGTYSTLKVQPAELEDSGVYFCASSQAWGQGYEQYFGPGTRLTVT.

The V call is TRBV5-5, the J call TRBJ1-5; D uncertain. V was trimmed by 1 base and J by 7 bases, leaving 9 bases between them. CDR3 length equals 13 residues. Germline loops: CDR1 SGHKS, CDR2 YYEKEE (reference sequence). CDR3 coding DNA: TGTGCCAGCAGCTTGTTTCTCGGCCAGCCCCAGCATTTT. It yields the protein CASSLFLGQPQHF.

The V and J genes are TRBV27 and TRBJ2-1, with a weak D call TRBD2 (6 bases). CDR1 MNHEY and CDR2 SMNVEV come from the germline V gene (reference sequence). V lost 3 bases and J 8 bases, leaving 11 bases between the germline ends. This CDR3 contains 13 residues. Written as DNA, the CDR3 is TGTGCCAGCAGTTTGGAGGGGTCGGATGAGCAGTTCTTC. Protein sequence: CASSLEGSDEQFF.

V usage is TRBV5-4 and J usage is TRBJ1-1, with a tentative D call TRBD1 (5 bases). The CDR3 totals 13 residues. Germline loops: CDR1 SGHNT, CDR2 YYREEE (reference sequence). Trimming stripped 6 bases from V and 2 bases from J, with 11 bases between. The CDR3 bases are TGTGCCAGCATGGTGGGACCAAACACTGAAGCTTTCTTT. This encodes CASMVGPNTEAFF.

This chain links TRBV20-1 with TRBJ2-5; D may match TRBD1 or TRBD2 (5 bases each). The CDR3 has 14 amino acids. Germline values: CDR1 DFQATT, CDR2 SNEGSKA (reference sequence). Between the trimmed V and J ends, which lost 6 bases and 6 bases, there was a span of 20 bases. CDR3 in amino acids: CSAQGRTPWKTQYF. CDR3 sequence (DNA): TGCAGTGCCCAGGGACGGACCCCCTGGAAGACCCAGTACTTC.

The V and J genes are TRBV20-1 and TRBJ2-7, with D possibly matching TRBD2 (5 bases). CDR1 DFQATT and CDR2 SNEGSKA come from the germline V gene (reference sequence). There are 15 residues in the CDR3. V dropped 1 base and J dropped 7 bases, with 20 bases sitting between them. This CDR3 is CSARGYHYEGREQYF. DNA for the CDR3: TGCAGTGCTAGAGGGTACCACTACGAGGGTCGGGAGCAGTACTTC.

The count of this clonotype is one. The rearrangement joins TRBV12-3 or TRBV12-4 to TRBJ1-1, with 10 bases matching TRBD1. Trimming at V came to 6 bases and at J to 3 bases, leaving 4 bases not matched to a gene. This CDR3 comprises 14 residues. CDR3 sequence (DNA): TGTGCCAGCAGGTTCGGACAGGGGGACACTGAAGCTTTCTTT. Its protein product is CASRFGQGDTEAFF.

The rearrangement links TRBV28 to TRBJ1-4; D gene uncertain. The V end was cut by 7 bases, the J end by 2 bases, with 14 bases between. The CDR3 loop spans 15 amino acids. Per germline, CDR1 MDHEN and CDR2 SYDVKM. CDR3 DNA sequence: TGTGCCAGCACCAAACCGACGACGACTAATGAAAAACTGTTTTTT. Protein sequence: CASTKPTTTNEKLFF.

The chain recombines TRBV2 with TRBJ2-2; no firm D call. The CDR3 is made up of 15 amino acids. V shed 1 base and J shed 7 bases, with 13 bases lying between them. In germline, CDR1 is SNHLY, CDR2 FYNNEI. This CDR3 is CASSEGDSHGGELFF. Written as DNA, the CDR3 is TGTGCCAGCAGTGAAGGTGACTCCCATGGCGGGGAGCTGTTTTTT.

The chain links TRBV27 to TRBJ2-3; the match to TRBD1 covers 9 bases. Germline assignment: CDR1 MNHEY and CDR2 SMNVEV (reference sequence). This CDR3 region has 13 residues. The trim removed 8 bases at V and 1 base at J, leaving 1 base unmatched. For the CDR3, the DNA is TGTGCCAGCCGGACAGGGGGCACAGATACGCAGTATTTT. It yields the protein CASRTGGTDTQYF.

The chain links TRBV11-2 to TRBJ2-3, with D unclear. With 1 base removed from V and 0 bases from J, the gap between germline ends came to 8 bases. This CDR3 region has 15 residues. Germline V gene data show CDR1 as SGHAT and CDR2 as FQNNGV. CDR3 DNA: TGTGCCAGCAGCTTAGTTGGCAGCAGCACAGATACGCAGTATTTT. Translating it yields CASSLVGSSTDTQYF.

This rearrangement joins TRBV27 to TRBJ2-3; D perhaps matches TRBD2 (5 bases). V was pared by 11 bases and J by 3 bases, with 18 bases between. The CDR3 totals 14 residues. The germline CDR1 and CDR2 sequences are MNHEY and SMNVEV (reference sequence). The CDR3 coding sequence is TGTGCCTGCCGCGTTGCAGGAGGAACAGATACGCAGTATTTT. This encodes CACRVAGGTDTQYF.

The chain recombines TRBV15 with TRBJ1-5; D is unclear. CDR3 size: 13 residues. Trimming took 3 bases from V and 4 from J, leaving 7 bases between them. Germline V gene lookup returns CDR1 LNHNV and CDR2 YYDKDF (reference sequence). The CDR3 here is CATSSFGNQPQHF. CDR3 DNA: TGTGCCACCAGCAGTTTTGGAAATCAGCCCCAGCATTTT.

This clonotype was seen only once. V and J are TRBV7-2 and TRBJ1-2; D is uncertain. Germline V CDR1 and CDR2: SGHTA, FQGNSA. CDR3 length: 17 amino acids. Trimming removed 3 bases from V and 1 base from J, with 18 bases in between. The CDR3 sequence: CASSFNDGRARNYGYTF. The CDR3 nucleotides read TGTGCCAGCAGCTTTAACGACGGGAGAGCCCGTAACTATGGCTACACCTTC.

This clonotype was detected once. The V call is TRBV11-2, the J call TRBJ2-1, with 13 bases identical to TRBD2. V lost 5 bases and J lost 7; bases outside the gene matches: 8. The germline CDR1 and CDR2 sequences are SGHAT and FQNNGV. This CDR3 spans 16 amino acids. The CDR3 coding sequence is TGTGCCAGCAGCACCCCCGGGACTAGCGGGGTGAATGAGCAGTTCTTC. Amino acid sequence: CASSTPGTSGVNEQFF.

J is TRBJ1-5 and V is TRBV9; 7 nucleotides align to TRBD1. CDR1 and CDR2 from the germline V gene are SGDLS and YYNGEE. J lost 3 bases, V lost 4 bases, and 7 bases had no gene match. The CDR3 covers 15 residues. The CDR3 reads CASSTGQASNQPQHF. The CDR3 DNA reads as TGTGCCAGCAGCACCGGACAGGCATCCAATCAGCCCCAGCATTTT. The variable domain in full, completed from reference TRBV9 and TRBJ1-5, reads DSGVTQTPKHLITATGQRVTLRCSPRSGDLSVYWYQQSLDQGLQFLIQYYNGEERAKGNILERFSAQQFPDLHSELNLSSLELGDSALYFCASSTGQASNQPQHFGDGTRLSIL.

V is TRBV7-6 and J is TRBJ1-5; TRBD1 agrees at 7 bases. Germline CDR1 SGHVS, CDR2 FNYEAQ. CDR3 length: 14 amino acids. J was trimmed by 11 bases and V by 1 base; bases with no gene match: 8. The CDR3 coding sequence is TGTGCCAGCAGCTTAGGGCACAGGGGATATACCCAGCATTTT. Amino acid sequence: CASSLGHRGYTQHF. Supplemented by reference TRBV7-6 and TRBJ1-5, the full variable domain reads GAGVSQSPRYKVTKRGQDVALRCDPISGHVSLYWYRQALGQGPEFLTYFNYEAQQDKSGLPNDRFSAERPEGSISTLTIQRTEQRDSAMYRCASSLGHRGYTQHFGDGTRLSIL.